Listed below are T cell receptor beta chains from one sample, sequenced in a study of blood T cell repertoires in COVID-19. TCRdb's copy holds only in-frame clones and misses some; the assay was immunoSEQ multiplex PCR. The repertoire has about 78,000 clones, roughly 88% of them found once; the top ten carry 0.8% to 1.3%. Input material: peripheral blood. These receptors originate from a woman in her forties or fifties in a cohort sampled during active COVID-19. CDR3s leave out the opening cysteine and the closing phenylalanine or tryptophan.

v_call cdr3_aa
TRBV7-9 ASSLSRSSYNEQF
TRBV5-1 ASSSRTSGSWNEQF
TRBV5-7 ASSYSTSDGETQY
TRBV28 ASSLVAGGGYT
TRBV6-5 ASGDYQPQH
TRBV28 ASSLNRVDGYGYT
TRBV2 ASSSSRGGYGANVLT
TRBV11-3 ASSAIGTSGSRDTQY
TRBV5-1 ASSFLPTGNTQAQH
TRBV28 ASSFRGGPSGNTIY
TRBV14 ASSGEDSNYGYT
TRBV19 ATTTRGGTNTGELF
TRBV27 ASSLSGQPRETQY
TRBV19 ASSIRTGAGQPQH
TRBV4-2 ASSRETGGQETQY
TRBV27 ASSLGDSYSPLH
TRBV7-6 ASSLTGGTDTQY
TRBV11-2 ASSFREGTEAF
TRBV7-9 ASSPPGSSGNTIY
TRBV7-3 ASSPFSGLSSYNEQF
TRBV28 ASTYSGSTYEQY